This note documents a single T cell receptor (beta chain) sequence. Its matching antigen is unknown. The record originates from a study of CXCR3-negative and CXCR3-positive naive CD8 T cells. Study-level points and caveats: Memory CD8+ T cell repertoires were far less diverse than both naive subsets. It was found that naive subsets had comparable surface CD5, and TCR strength was inferred from TRB CDR3 properties. More hydrophobic TRB CDR3s were found in CXCR3-positive naive cells than in CXCR3-negative naive cells. Naive CXCR3-negative cells resembled naive CXCR3-positive cells in TRBV-TRBJ usage; memory cells differed.

The CDR3 is made up of 13 amino acids. Germline CDR1 SGHRS, CDR2 YFSETQ. The TRB cDNA libraries were prepared by 5' RACE with UMI labels. From its re-call of the 5' RACE reads, TCRdb lists each CDR3 protein once, without DNA. Its table lists around 120,000 distinct CDR3 sequences. The J gene is TRBJ2-7, the V gene TRBV5-1; checking the TCRdb D call of TRBD1 is not possible without DNA. Source material: naive CXCR3+ CD8+ T cells from blood. As to subset: CD45RO-CCR7+CD27+CD95- naive CD8+ T cells expressing CXCR3 (TNR3+). The TCR comes from a human donor in good health. Some clones in this sample may be carry-over from other donors' samples. The CDR3: CASTGYDSYEQYF.